This T cell receptor beta chain was documented in a study of blood T cells in healthy people across ages. This clonotype turned up a few times. Its antigen remains unknown. Whole-study findings and limits: Correlation between TCR beta diversity and naive T cell percentage was strong.

Germline V gene sequence: CDR1 SNHLY, CDR2 FYNNEI. V gave up 9 bases and J gave up 6 bases, with 18 bases separating them. This CDR3 has 13 residues. A second PCR of about 7 to 11 cycles used a sample-barcoded 5' primer and a J-beta primer mix. TCRdb reanalysed the 5' RACE reads using MiXCR and keeps one entry per CDR3 protein. Here the sample spans around 820,000 distinct CDR3 sequences, just under 25% being singletons. No fewer than 7 million PBMCs went into each sample. These records were also assigned to another study, of T cells of mothers and their children. From that report: Slightly higher but non-significant overlap marked related mother-child pairs versus unrelated pairs.

The chain links TRBV2 to TRBJ2-7; TRBD1 or TRBD2 may be the D gene (5 bases each). The sequencing sample was made of blood. This clonotype was sampled from a boy younger than 18 in good health. This CDR3 is CARTRDPSSEQYF. Here the CDR3 DNA reads TGTGCCAGAACCAGGGACCCCTCATCCGAGCAGTACTTC.